This T cell receptor beta chain emerged from a study of T cell responses to AZD1222 COVID-19 vaccine. The study's findings and limits: Unmutated variant regions reportedly attract nearly half of all spike-specific TCRs. Baseline antibody screening turned up just six seropositive AZD1222 recipients. Regions 160-218 and 743-854 held dominance among vaccine-associated CD4 TCRs, which spanned spike. Spike-specific TCR depth and breadth grew after two AZD1222 doses.

The data were produced by immunoSEQ multiplex PCR, yet TCRdb's version contains in-frame clones alone and is incomplete. The table lists some 130,000 clones, about 93% of them singletons, with roughly 5.6% in the top ten. V dropped 2 bases and J dropped 7; count of bases not matched to a gene: 10. Germline V gene lookup returns CDR1 LGHNA and CDR2 YSLEER. The CDR3 has 15 residues. A remark on this clone: The antigen is unknown.

The sequence was collected from an adult in good health. Sequenced material: peripheral blood, taken on day 0 of AZD1222 vaccination. The chain employs TRBV4-3 and TRBJ2-7; 8 nucleotides align to TRBD2. The CDR3 protein is CASSQWGAGVREQYF. CDR3 in DNA: TGCGCCAGCAGCCAATGGGGAGCGGGAGTGCGGGAGCAGTACTTC.